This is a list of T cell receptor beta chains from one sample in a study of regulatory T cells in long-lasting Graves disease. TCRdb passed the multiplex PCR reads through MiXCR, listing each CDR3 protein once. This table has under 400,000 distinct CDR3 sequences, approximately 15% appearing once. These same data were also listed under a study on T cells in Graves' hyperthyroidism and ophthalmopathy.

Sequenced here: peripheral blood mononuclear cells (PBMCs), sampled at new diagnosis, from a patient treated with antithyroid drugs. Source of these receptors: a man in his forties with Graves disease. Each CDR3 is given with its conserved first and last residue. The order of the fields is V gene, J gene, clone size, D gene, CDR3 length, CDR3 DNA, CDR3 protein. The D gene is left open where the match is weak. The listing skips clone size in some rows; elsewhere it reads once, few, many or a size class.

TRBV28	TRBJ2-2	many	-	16	TGTGCCAGCAGTTTTAGGGTGGGCAAGGGGGCCGGGGAGCTGTTTTTT	CASSFRVGKGAGELFF
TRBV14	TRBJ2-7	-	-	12	TGTGCCAGCAGCCAAGACAGGCGGCTGCTATACTTC	CASSQDRRLLYF
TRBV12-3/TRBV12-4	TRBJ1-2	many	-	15	TGTGCCAGCAGTACCATTCGGACGGGGAAATATGGCTACACCTTC	CASSTIRTGKYGYTF
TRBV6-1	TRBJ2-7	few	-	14	TGTGCCAGCAGGCCCTGGGACGGCTTAGAGGAGCAGTACTTC	CASRPWDGLEEQYF
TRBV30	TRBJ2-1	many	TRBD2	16	TGTGCCTGGAGTCCACTAGCGGGGGCTTCCTACAATGAGCAGTTCTTC	CAWSPLAGASYNEQFF
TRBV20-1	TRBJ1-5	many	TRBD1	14	TGCAGTGCTAGAAACAGGGGGCGTCTGCAGCCCCAGCATTTT	CSARNRGRLQPQHF
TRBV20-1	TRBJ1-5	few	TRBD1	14	TGCAGTGCTACCACAGGGGGCCCTAATCAGCCCCAGCATTTT	CSATTGGPNQPQHF
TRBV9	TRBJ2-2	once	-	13	TGTGCCAGCAGCGTAGCTACTCTCGGGGAGCTGTTTTTT	CASSVATLGELFF
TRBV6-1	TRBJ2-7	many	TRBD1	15	TGTGCCAGCGGACTCCACGGACAGGGGACGTACGAGCAGTACTTC	CASGLHGQGTYEQYF
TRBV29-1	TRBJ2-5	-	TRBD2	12	TGCAGCGGGGGGACTCCTGGGGGGGGCCAGTACTTC	CSGGTPGGGQYF
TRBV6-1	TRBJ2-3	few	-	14	TGTGCCAGCAGCCGAAAAGCTTTTCTCCATACGCAGTATTTT	CASSRKAFLHTQYF
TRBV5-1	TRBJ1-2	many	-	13	TGCGCCAGCAGCTCGACAGGACGCGATGGCTACACCTTC	CASSSTGRDGYTF
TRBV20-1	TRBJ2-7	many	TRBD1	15	TGCAGTGCTAGAGATTGGGGGACAGTTCACTACGAGCAGTACTTC	CSARDWGTVHYEQYF
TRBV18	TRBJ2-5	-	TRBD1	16	TGTGCCAGCTCACCAGAGGCAGGGGGCAACCAAGAGACCCAGCACTTC	CASSPEAGGNQETQHF
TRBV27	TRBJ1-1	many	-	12	TGTGCCAGCCGGGCGCTTCTGGGTGAAGCTTTCTTT	CASRALLGEAFF
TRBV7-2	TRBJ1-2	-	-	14	TGTGCCAGCAGCTCGACGCCAGGGACCTATGGCTACACCTTC	CASSSTPGTYGYTF
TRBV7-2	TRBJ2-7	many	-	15	TGTGCCAGCAGCACGGACCGGGACGGATCCTACGAGCAGTACTTC	CASSTDRDGSYEQYF
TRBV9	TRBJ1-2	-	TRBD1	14	TGTGCCAGCAGCTCGAGTACAGGGGCCGGCGGCTACACCTTC	CASSSSTGAGGYTF
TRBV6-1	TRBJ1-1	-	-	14	TGTGCCAGCATTCTCGACAGCCTGAACACTGAAGCTTTCTTT	CASILDSLNTEAFF
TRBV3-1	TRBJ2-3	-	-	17	TGTGCCAGCAGCCCTTTGGGAAGGCTGATCCTTGCAGATACGCAGTATTTT	CASSPLGRLILADTQYF
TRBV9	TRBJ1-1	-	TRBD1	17	TGTGCCAGCAGCGAGGAAGGGGGGACAGGGGTGGGCACTGAAGCTTTCTTT	CASSEEGGTGVGTEAFF
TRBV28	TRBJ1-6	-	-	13	TGTGCCAGCAGTTCAGTGTTCAATTCACCCCTCCACTTT	CASSSVFNSPLHF
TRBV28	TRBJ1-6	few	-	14	TGTGCCAGCAGTTTAGTCCAGTTTAATTCACCCCTCCACTTT	CASSLVQFNSPLHF
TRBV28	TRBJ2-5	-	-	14	TGTGCCAGCAGTTCCGATCGGGGAAAAGAGACCCAGTACTTC	CASSSDRGKETQYF
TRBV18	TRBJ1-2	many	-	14	TGTGCCAGCTCACCAGGCCGGGCTAACTATGGCTACACCTTC	CASSPGRANYGYTF
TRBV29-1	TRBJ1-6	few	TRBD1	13	TGCAGCGTGGGACAGACTTATAATTCACCCCTCCACTTT	CSVGQTYNSPLHF
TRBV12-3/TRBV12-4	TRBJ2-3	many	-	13	TGTGCCAGCAGCCGACCGGGAGCAGATACGCAGTATTTT	CASSRPGADTQYF
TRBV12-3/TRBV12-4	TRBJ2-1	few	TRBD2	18	TGTGCCAGCGGGGCGACTAGCGGGGGAATGGGCTCCTACAATGAGCAGTTCTTC	CASGATSGGMGSYNEQFF
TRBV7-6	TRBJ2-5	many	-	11	TGTGCCAGCAGCTTAGCGGGATCCCAGTACTTC	CASSLAGSQYF
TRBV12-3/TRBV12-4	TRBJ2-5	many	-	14	TGTGCCAGCAGTTTCGGGACATACCAAGAGACCCAGTACTTC	CASSFGTYQETQYF
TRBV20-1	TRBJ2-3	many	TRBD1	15	TGCAGTGCCCTACTGGGACAGGGAGTCACAGATACGCAGTATTTT	CSALLGQGVTDTQYF
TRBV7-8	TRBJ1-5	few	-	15	TGTGCCAGCAGCCCGGTTTGGCAGAGCAATCAGCCCCAGCATTTT	CASSPVWQSNQPQHF
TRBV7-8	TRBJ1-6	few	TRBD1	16	TGTGCCAGCAGCTTAGGACGGGACAGGGATAATTCACCCCTCCACTTT	CASSLGRDRDNSPLHF
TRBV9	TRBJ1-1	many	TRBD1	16	TGTGCCAGCAGCCCCCGGACAGGGGGGATGAACACTGAAGCTTTCTTT	CASSPRTGGMNTEAFF
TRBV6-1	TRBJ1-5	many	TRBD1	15	TGTGCCAGCAGTGAAAGGTGGGACAGGGATCAGCCCCAGCATTTT	CASSERWDRDQPQHF
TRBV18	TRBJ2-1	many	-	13	TGTGCCAGCTCACTGACGGGGAGCGATGAGCAGTTCTTC	CASSLTGSDEQFF
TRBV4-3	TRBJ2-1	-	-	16	TGCGCCAGCAGCCAGTCCGGGACCCCCGGGTACAATGAGCAGTTCTTC	CASSQSGTPGYNEQFF
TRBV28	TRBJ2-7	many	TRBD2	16	TGTGCCAGCAGTGTAGCGATCGGGGGGAGCAACTACGAGCAGTACTTC	CASSVAIGGSNYEQYF
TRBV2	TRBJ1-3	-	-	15	TGTGCCAGCAGTGACGACAGGTTAGAAGGAAACACCATATATTTT	CASSDDRLEGNTIYF
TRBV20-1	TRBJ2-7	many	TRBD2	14	TGCAGTGCTTTAGCGGGGGGATTCTCCTACGAGCAGTACTTC	CSALAGGFSYEQYF
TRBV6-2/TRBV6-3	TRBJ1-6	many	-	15	TGTGCCAGCAGTGCAAGGGGAAGGGGTAGTTCACCCCTCCACTTT	CASSARGRGSSPLHF
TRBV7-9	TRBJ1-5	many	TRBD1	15	TGTGCCAGCAGCTTCGGACAGGGCTACAATCAGCCCCAGCATTTT	CASSFGQGYNQPQHF
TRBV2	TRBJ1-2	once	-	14	TGTGCCAGCAGTGAAGCCCCCCGGTACTATGGCTACACCTTC	CASSEAPRYYGYTF
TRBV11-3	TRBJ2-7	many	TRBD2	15	TGTGCCAGCAGCCACGGACTAGCGGGGGACTGGGGGCAGTACTTC	CASSHGLAGDWGQYF
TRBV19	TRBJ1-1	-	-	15	TGTGCCAGTAGTATTCATCAGGGCAGGAGCACTGAAGCTTTCTTT	CASSIHQGRSTEAFF
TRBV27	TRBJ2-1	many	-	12	TGTGCCAGCAGTTTACTGAACAATGAGCAGTTCTTC	CASSLLNNEQFF
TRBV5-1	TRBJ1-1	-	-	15	TGCGCCAGCAGCCCCTCCGGATTATTGGACACTGAAGCTTTCTTT	CASSPSGLLDTEAFF
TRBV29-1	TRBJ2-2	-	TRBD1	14	TGCAGCGTAGTTGACAGGGGGCAAACCGGGGAGCTGTTTTTT	CSVVDRGQTGELFF
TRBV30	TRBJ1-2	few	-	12	TGTGCCTGGAGTAGGTTTAACTATGGCTACACCTTC	CAWSRFNYGYTF
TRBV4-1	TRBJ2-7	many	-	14	TGCGCCAGCAGCCAAGCCGAGACTAGTTACGAGCAGTACTTC	CASSQAETSYEQYF
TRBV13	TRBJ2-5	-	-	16	TGTGCCAGCAGCCGCGTGGGGACACCGATACAAGAGACCCAGTACTTC	CASSRVGTPIQETQYF
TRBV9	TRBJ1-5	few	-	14	TGTGCCAGCAGCCTGTCTACAGGTAATCAGCCCCAGCATTTT	CASSLSTGNQPQHF
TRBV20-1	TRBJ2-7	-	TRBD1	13	TGCAGTGCCGGGACAGGGAGATCCTACGAGCAGTACTTC	CSAGTGRSYEQYF
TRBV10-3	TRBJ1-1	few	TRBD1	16	TGTGCCATCGGCACCGGGACAGGGGGCGGGAGCACTGAAGCTTTCTTT	CAIGTGTGGGSTEAFF
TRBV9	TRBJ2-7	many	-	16	TGTGCCAGCAGTCCCTTCCCCATGGGTCCCCCCATGGAGCAGTACTTC	CASSPFPMGPPMEQYF
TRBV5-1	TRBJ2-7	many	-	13	TGTGCCAGCAGCTTAACGGACTCCTACGAGCAGTACTTC	CASSLTDSYEQYF
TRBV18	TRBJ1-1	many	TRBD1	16	TGTGCCAGCTCCTACACCCGGACAGGGAGGGACACTGAAGCTTTCTTT	CASSYTRTGRDTEAFF
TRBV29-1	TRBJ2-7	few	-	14	TGCAGCGTTGAGGTCCCGGGTGGGGCCTACGAGCAGTACTTC	CSVEVPGGAYEQYF